This T cell receptor (beta chain) was recorded in a study of cytomegalovirus exposure and HLA in healthy donors. Study outcomes and limitations: CMV serostatus stood as the only immune exposure information on hand. TCR beta chains numbering approximately 150 were designated cytomegalovirus-associated. Earlier findings revealed that most TCR beta V segments proved productive either about 87% or about 30% of the time.

Trimming pared 8 bases from V and 0 bases from J, leaving 8 bases between. From germline, CDR1 is MDHEN and CDR2 SYDVKM. The CDR3 length is 13 residues. PCR employed 60 Vbeta and 13 Jbeta primers. Profiling relied on immunoSEQ multiplex PCR, and the TCRdb table lists in-frame clones only, not all of them. The data hold approximately 270,000 clones, with roughly 80% observed a single time. For this clone: Its antigen remains unknown.

This receptor was obtained from a girl under 10 years old in good health and CMV-seronegative. The sequenced material came from PBMCs. This chain uses TRBV28 with TRBJ1-3; D may be TRBD1 (5 bases). The CDR3 reads CASQGPSGNTIYF. As DNA, the CDR3 is TGTGCCAGCCAGGGTCCCTCTGGAAACACCATATATTTT.